The present T cell receptor beta chain was sequenced within a study of T cells in Graves' hyperthyroidism and ophthalmopathy. This CDR3 has 14 amino acids. Trimming at V came to 4 bases and at J to 7 bases, leaving 8 bases not matched to a gene. Germline V lookup: CDR1 SQVTM, CDR2 ANQGSEA. Orbital computed tomography and thyroid ultrasound, together with serum TRAb and thyroxine and clinical symptoms, were used for diagnoses. This clonotype appeared many times. TCR beta CDR3 regions were amplified from RNA transcripts. HTBI primers drove first-round RT-PCR of the TCR CDR3. TCRdb re-called the multiplex PCR reads with MiXCR, one entry per CDR3 protein. The repertoire holds about 540,000 distinct CDR3 sequences, under 60% seen once, with roughly 8.2% in the top ten.

The chain joins TRBV29-1 to TRBJ1-5; 9 bases match TRBD1. The receptor comes from a woman aged 18-29 years with Graves' hyperthyroidism. The sample consisted of peripheral blood or thyroid tissue (not recorded which). The CDR3 coding sequence is TGCAGCGTTGCAGCCGGGACAGGGAGACAGCCCCAGCATTTT. It translates to CSVAAGTGRQPQHF. The full variable domain, its missing parts supplied by reference TRBV29-1 and TRBJ1-5, is SAVISQKPSRDICQRGTSLTIQCQVDSQVTMMFWYRQQPGQSLTLIATANQGSEATYESGFVIDKFPISRPNLTFSTLTVSNMSPEDSSIYLCSVAAGTGRQPQHFGDGTRLSIL.